The rows below give T cell receptor beta chains drawn from one sample of a study of CD8+CD57+ T cells in acquired aplastic anemia. TCRdb called the reads again in MiXCR, with one record for every CDR3 protein. Altogether 200,000 to 250,000 distinct CDR3 sequences are present, less than 75% being singletons, with the ten largest covering about three fifths. The sample comprised sorted CD4+, CD8+, or CD8+CD57+ T cells (not recorded which) from PBMCs. The source is a human donor with aplastic anemia. Each CDR3 is given with its conserved first and last residue. A D gene is named only where the DNA matches it firmly.

V: TRBV20-1
J: TRBJ2-5
D: -
CDR3: CSASGHAGETQYF

V: TRBV24-1
J: TRBJ2-1
D: -
CDR3: CATSDPAPGQDYNEQFF

V: TRBV7-2
J: TRBJ1-3
D: -
CDR3: CASSFPLRAGTGNTIYF

V: TRBV6-1
J: TRBJ1-1
D: -
CDR3: CTSSEGIRVPF

V: TRBV19
J: TRBJ2-3
D: -
CDR3: CASTGTATSTDTQYF

V: TRBV5-1
J: TRBJ1-6
D: TRBD1
CDR3: CASSLFPGGNSPLHF

V: TRBV9
J: TRBJ2-3
D: -
CDR3: CASSEGAGVEDTQYF

V: TRBV11-2
J: TRBJ1-6
D: TRBD1
CDR3: CASSPTGNNSPLHF

V: TRBV29-1
J: TRBJ2-7
D: -
CDR3: CSVAKGPSCEQYF

V: TRBV15
J: TRBJ2-7
D: -
CDR3: CATSRVLVVSEQYF

V: TRBV6-5
J: TRBJ1-2
D: -
CDR3: CATRNGSNYGYTF

V: TRBV9
J: TRBJ2-1
D: TRBD2
CDR3: CASSYFKRGSHNEQFF

V: TRBV2
J: TRBJ2-1
D: -
CDR3: CAIQAYNEQFF

V: TRBV9
J: TRBJ2-1
D: -
CDR3: CASNGRDRVDEQFF

V: TRBV24-1
J: TRBJ2-3
D: TRBD1
CDR3: CATSGWDRDGPDTQYF

V: TRBV9
J: TRBJ2-2
D: -
CDR3: CASSVDGVATGELFF

V: TRBV20-1
J: TRBJ2-5
D: -
CDR3: CSARKSGFGETQYF

V: TRBV5-1
J: TRBJ2-3
D: TRBD2
CDR3: CASSLDAGGSTDTQYF

V: TRBV5-4
J: TRBJ2-7
D: -
CDR3: CASSFSPVYEQYF

V: TRBV19
J: TRBJ2-3
D: -
CDR3: CASSRPNMGADTQYF

V: TRBV6-5
J: TRBJ2-1
D: -
CDR3: CASIIAASSYNEQFF

V: TRBV9
J: TRBJ2-3
D: -
CDR3: CASSADTGLPTDTQYF

V: TRBV12-3/TRBV12-4
J: TRBJ1-2
D: TRBD1
CDR3: CASSLQGASYTF

V: TRBV15
J: TRBJ2-2
D: TRBD1
CDR3: CATSRTPPGQGTGELFF

V: TRBV7-2
J: TRBJ2-7
D: -
CDR3: CASSLGQVTSYEQYF

V: TRBV11-2
J: TRBJ1-1
D: -
CDR3: CASTPKGDRSDTEAFF

V: TRBV7-8
J: TRBJ1-2
D: -
CDR3: CASSLQGRDYGYTF

V: TRBV15
J: TRBJ2-1
D: -
CDR3: CATSSHYGQNNEQFF

V: TRBV20-1
J: TRBJ1-2
D: -
CDR3: CSASDSSCGYTF

V: TRBV9
J: TRBJ1-4
D: -
CDR3: CASSRDRVAEKLFF

V: TRBV7-3
J: TRBJ2-1
D: TRBD1
CDR3: CASSEHRGSNEQFF

V: TRBV5-8
J: TRBJ1-4
D: TRBD1
CDR3: CASSLFGTGGEKLFF

V: TRBV15
J: TRBJ1-3
D: -
CDR3: CATSREWGSGNTIYF

V: TRBV9
J: TRBJ1-1
D: -
CDR3: CASSVSVGDEAFF

V: TRBV7-9
J: TRBJ1-1
D: -
CDR3: CASTIGAGGAFF

V: TRBV7-2
J: TRBJ2-5
D: -
CDR3: CASSSGPYQETQYF

V: TRBV20-1
J: TRBJ1-1
D: -
CDR3: CSAPTNRAAFF

V: TRBV20-1
J: -
D: -
CDR3: CSARASSYNEQFF

V: TRBV25-1
J: TRBJ2-1
D: TRBD2
CDR3: CATQREGSTGQFF

V: TRBV2
J: TRBJ2-1
D: -
CDR3: CASSDGMDLDNEQFF

V: TRBV20-1
J: TRBJ2-7
D: -
CDR3: CSAFGTEFSYEQYF

V: TRBV20-1
J: TRBJ1-4
D: -
CDR3: CSARPAGNEKLFF

V: TRBV7-6
J: TRBJ2-1
D: -
CDR3: CASSLSLVHEQFF

V: TRBV7-6
J: TRBJ1-3
D: -
CDR3: CASSAGPGYSGNTIYF

V: TRBV7-7
J: TRBJ1-3
D: -
CDR3: CASSLGQGSGNTIYF

V: TRBV7-9
J: TRBJ2-5
D: TRBD1
CDR3: CASSPPTGGWETQYF

V: TRBV20-1
J: TRBJ2-5
D: -
CDR3: CSARRILKETQYF

V: TRBV12-3/TRBV12-4
J: TRBJ2-7
D: -
CDR3: CASSSDSYSYEQYF

V: TRBV9
J: TRBJ2-3
D: -
CDR3: CASSVQGASTDTQYF

V: TRBV2
J: TRBJ2-5
D: TRBD2
CDR3: CASTGAGGFGTQYF

V: TRBV6-5
J: TRBJ2-2
D: -
CDR3: CASSYRADGELFF

V: TRBV10-2
J: TRBJ2-1
D: TRBD2
CDR3: CAATGRGGWNEQFF

V: TRBV20-1
J: TRBJ2-3
D: -
CDR3: CSARKGSGGRDTQYF

V: TRBV29-1
J: TRBJ1-2
D: -
CDR3: CSAYLSRAIYGYTF

V: TRBV24-1
J: TRBJ2-2
D: TRBD2
CDR3: CATSEREDTGELFF

V: TRBV19
J: TRBJ2-3
D: TRBD2
CDR3: CASSPGTSGRRGDTQYF